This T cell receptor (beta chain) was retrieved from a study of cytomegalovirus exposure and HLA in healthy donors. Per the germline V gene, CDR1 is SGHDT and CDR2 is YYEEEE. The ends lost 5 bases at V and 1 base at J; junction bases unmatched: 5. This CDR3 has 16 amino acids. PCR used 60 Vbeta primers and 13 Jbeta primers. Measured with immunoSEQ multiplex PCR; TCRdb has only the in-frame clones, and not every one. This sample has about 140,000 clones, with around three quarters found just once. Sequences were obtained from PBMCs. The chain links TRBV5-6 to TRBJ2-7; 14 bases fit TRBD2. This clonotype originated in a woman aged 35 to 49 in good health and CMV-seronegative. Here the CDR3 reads CASRKTSGRGSYEQYF. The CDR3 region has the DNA TGTGCCAGCAGAAAGACTAGCGGGAGGGGGTCCTACGAGCAGTACTTC.